This paragraph reports one TCR beta chain. The assay was immunoSEQ multiplex PCR, and TCRdb's table has in-frame clones only and misses some. The repertoire consists of fewer than 200,000 clones, with approximately 90% occurring once and the leading ten covering about 4.1%. V shed 6 bases, J shed 5 bases, and the junction held 8 bases outside the gene matches. Germline-derived CDR1 and CDR2 are MNHEY and SMNVEV (reference sequence). This CDR3 contains 14 residues. This sample is drawn from a study of T cell responses to AZD1222 COVID-19 vaccine. The sample was peripheral blood, taken 28 days after the second dose of the MenACWY control vaccine. This sequence joins TRBV27 and TRBJ2-7; 9 bases are a match to TRBD1. The source is an adult who received the MenACWY meningococcal vaccine as a control. CDR3 coding DNA: TGTGCCAGCAGCCCGGGACAGGGCCGCCACGAGCAGTACTTC. It translates to CASSPGQGRHEQYF.